This TCR beta chain was sequenced for a study of cytomegalovirus exposure and HLA in healthy donors. The PCR used 60 Vbeta and 13 Jbeta primers. Sequencing used immunoSEQ multiplex PCR; TCRdb keeps in-frame clones, though not all of them. The sample holds 65,000 to 85,000 clones, around 80% seen once. Trimming took 4 bases from V and 3 from J, leaving 13 bases between them. CDR1 is MNHNY and CDR2 is SVGAGI in the germline V gene (reference sequence). The CDR3 has 14 residues. This TCR was sampled from a middle-aged man in good health and CMV-seropositive. Sequenced sample: PBMCs. The chain is built from TRBV6-6 and TRBJ2-7, with a weak D call TRBD1 (5 bases). The CDR3 loop is CASSFRAPSYEQYF. In nucleotides, the CDR3 is TGTGCCAGCAGTTTCAGGGCCCCCAGCTACGAGCAGTACTTC.